This is a list of T cell receptor beta chains from one sample in a study of control samples from healthy donors and cancer patients. Produced via immunoSEQ multiplex PCR; TCRdb's table is partial and in-frame only. In the table there are around 200,000 clones, just under 95% of which are singletons. Sequenced: blood. The receptor source for this set is a man aged 18 to 30 in good health. CDR3s include the opening cysteine and the closing phenylalanine or tryptophan. The D gene is left open where the match is weak. Rows give clone size only sometimes, using once, few, many, or a class for an expanded clone.

clone_size j_call v_call d_call cdr3_aa cdr3_nt
- TRBJ2-1 TRBV24-1 - CATSEEGLRYNEQFF TGTGCCACCAGTGAAGAGGGACTCCGCTACAATGAGCAGTTCTTC
- TRBJ1-4 TRBV19 - CASSRDTINEKLFF TGTGCCAGTAGTAGGGACACTATCAATGAAAAACTGTTTTTT
few TRBJ1-1 TRBV29-1 - CSVDETEAFF TGCAGCGTTGATGAGACTGAAGCTTTCTTT
- TRBJ1-3 TRBV2 - CASSEFFSGNTIYF TGTGCCAGCAGTGAGTTTTTCTCTGGAAACACCATATATTTT
- TRBJ1-2 TRBV5-1 TRBD1 CASSLQGDGYTF TGCGCCAGCAGCTTACAGGGGGATGGCTACACCTTC
- TRBJ1-1 TRBV18 TRBD1 CASSIDRASVGTEAFF TGTGCCAGCTCAATCGACAGGGCTTCGGTCGGGACTGAAGCTTTCTTT
- TRBJ2-3 TRBV2 TRBD1 CASTQGIDTQYF TGTGCCAGCACACAGGGGATCGATACGCAGTATTTT
- TRBJ2-2 TRBV2 - CASLVPSGELFF TGTGCCAGCCTTGTACCTAGCGGGGAGCTGTTTTTT
- TRBJ1-1 TRBV29-1 TRBD1 CSVTTGVTEAFF TGCAGCGTTACCACAGGGGTAACTGAAGCTTTCTTT
once TRBJ2-5 TRBV6-6 TRBD1 CASSPGTGKETQYF TGTGCCAGCAGTCCCGGGACAGGGAAAGAGACCCAGTACTTC
- TRBJ2-2 TRBV25-1 - CASSFPSVGANTGELFF TGTGCCAGCAGTTTTCCTTCCGTGGGTGCGAACACCGGGGAGCTGTTTTTT
few TRBJ1-4 TRBV28 - CASSLTGDTNEKLFF TGTGCCAGCAGTTTAACCGGCGACACTAATGAAAAACTGTTTTTT
- TRBJ1-1 TRBV9 - CASSESGGTEAFF TGTGCCAGCAGCGAATCGGGGGGGACTGAAGCTTTCTTT
- TRBJ1-1 TRBV2 - CASLGLRNTEAFF TGTGCCAGCTTGGGACTGAGGAACACTGAAGCTTTCTTT
- TRBJ1-5 TRBV2 - CASSPGAGQPQHF TGTGCCAGCAGCCCGGGGGCCGGGCAGCCCCAGCATTTT
once TRBJ2-3 TRBV24-1 TRBD1 CATSDGTGQDTQYF TGTGCCACCAGTGACGGGACAGGGCAAGATACGCAGTATTTT
- TRBJ1-2 TRBV30 - CAWSPTTEYGYTF TGTGCCTGGAGCCCAACGACAGAGTATGGCTACACCTTC
- TRBJ2-3 TRBV24-1 - CATSEGIDTQYF TGTGCCACCAGTGAGGGAATAGATACGCAGTATTTT
- TRBJ1-2 TRBV2 - CASPLQGPSGYTF TGTGCCAGCCCTCTACAGGGCCCCTCTGGCTACACCTTC
- TRBJ2-6 TRBV15 - CATSRDQAGANVLTF TGTGCCACCAGCAGAGATCAGGCTGGGGCCAACGTCCTGACTTTC
once TRBJ1-4 TRBV7-9 - CASSVQGYEKLFF TGTGCCAGCAGCGTCCAGGGGTACGAAAAACTGTTTTTT
- TRBJ2-4 TRBV5-6 - CASTFLQGKNIQYF TGTGCCAGCACTTTTTTGCAGGGGAAAAACATTCAGTACTTC